The present T cell receptor (beta chain) was sequenced within a study of blood T cells in healthy people across ages. Study-wide results and limits: There were more naive CD4+ cells and higher diversity in long-lived donors than in aged donors.

Total RNA was isolated from each sample in quantities of at least 6 micrograms. It was with a sample-barcoded 5' primer and a J-beta primer mix that a second PCR of about 6 to 12 cycles was run. Each CDR3 protein gets one entry after TCRdb re-called the 5' RACE reads with MiXCR. The sample holds hundreds of thousands of distinct CDR3 sequences, 58% seen once. Worth noting for this clonotype: The antigen remains unidentified.

Sequencing used blood. The sequence derives from a man aged 25 to 45 in good health.

CDR3 nucleotide sequence: TGCAGTGCTAGAGTGCCGGGGGGACAGCACACAGATACGCAGTATTTT. This encodes CSARVPGGQHTDTQYF. The chain recombines TRBV20-1 with TRBJ2-3; D may be TRBD1 or TRBD2 (7 bases each). Per the germline V gene, CDR1 is DFQATT and CDR2 is SNEGSKA (reference sequence). V was trimmed by 1 base and J by 2 bases, leaving 16 bases between them. This CDR3 spans 16 amino acids.